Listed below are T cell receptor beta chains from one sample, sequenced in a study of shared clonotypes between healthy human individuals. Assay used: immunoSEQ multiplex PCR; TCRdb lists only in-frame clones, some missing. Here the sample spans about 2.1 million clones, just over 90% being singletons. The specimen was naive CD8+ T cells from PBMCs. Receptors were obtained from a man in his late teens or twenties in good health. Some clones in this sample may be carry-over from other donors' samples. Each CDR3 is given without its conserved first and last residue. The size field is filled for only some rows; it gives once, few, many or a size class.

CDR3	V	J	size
ASSGRRYQETQY	TRBV9	TRBJ2-5	once
ASSSPLPNEKLF	TRBV28	TRBJ1-4	.
ASSARDQQLQGYT	TRBV19	TRBJ1-2	once
ASSWGVRVGGDSYEQY	TRBV5-5	TRBJ2-7	.
ASSFRDTEAF	TRBV7-3	TRBJ1-1	.
ASSTGQGASYEQY	TRBV11-3	TRBJ2-7	.
ASSLYPNTEAF	TRBV5-8	TRBJ1-1	.
AISWENTEAF	TRBV10-3	TRBJ1-1	.
ASSSFNTEAF	TRBV7-9	TRBJ1-1	once
AISESAGLETQY	TRBV10-3	TRBJ2-5	.
ASSPTAGSPHYEQY	TRBV4-2	TRBJ2-7	.
AISETKAGTSVYNEQF	TRBV10-3	TRBJ2-1	.
ASSSGLAGVPETQY	TRBV7-8	TRBJ2-5	.
ASRNREIGIQY	TRBV19	TRBJ2-4	.
ASSPGLSYEQY	TRBV7-9	TRBJ2-7	.
ASSFPSYNEQF	TRBV28	TRBJ2-1	.
ASSYMGNNQPQH	TRBV27	TRBJ1-5	.
ASSFTWDRGRDEQY	TRBV28	TRBJ2-7	.
ASSLNPTGMDEAF	TRBV7-3	TRBJ1-1	.
ASSQFLGEGAF	TRBV16	TRBJ1-1	few
ASSLLKTTGPDTQY	TRBV10-2	TRBJ2-3	.
ASSGLAGDGDEQY	TRBV9	TRBJ2-7	.